This T cell receptor beta chain is drawn from a study of shared clonotypes between healthy human individuals. Across the whole study: Every donor yielded three CD4 naive, three CD4 memory, two CD8 naive and one CD8 memory plate.

Original analysis: As immunoSEQ supplied junction-only sequences (without quality scores), filtering differed. Here immunoSEQ multiplex PCR was the method, and the copy in TCRdb shows in-frame clones only, minus some. That table gives V, J and clone size, and the DNA gave D and trimming. The sample gives some 2,000,000 clones, less than 95% of which show up once; about 1.1% is in the top ten. This CDR3 has 14 residues. After removal of 3 bases from V and 8 bases from J, the junction contained 7 bases not matched to a gene. Germline CDR1 is LNHDA and CDR2 is SQIVND (reference sequence). It was CD45RO-negative cells, positively selected for CCR7, that made up naive CD8 cells, with terminally differentiated effector memory CD45RA+ cells excluded. Those who donated, Caucasian adults without exception, all lived in Nashville, Tennessee.

Sequenced input: naive CD8+ T cells sorted from blood. This chain joins TRBV19 and TRBJ2-1; 7 nucleotides line up with TRBD2. The receptor's source is a man younger than 35 in good health. The CDR3 sequence is CASSIQRGADEQFF. The CDR3 nucleotides read TGTGCCAGTAGTATCCAGCGGGGTGCCGATGAGCAGTTCTTC.